Listed below are T cell receptor beta chains from one sample, sequenced in a study of graft-versus-host responses after intestinal transplantation. For these TCRs, the target antigens are not known. Produced via immunoSEQ multiplex PCR; TCRdb's table is partial and in-frame only. The sample shows just over 40,000 clones, around 95% of them seen only once. The starting material was unstimulated CD8+ T cells sorted from spleen or lymph node cells, obtained before transplant. The receptors were gathered from a human donor who was the organ donor for an intestinal transplant. Each CDR3 is given with its conserved first and last residue. The order of the fields is clone size, V gene, D gene, CDR3 length, J gene, CDR3 protein, CDR3 DNA. D genes are given only for firm matches. Clone size is stated in some rows and not others, as once, few, many or a class when expanded.

NA	TRBV19	NA	16	TRBJ2-3	CATSLRERARGDTQYF	TGTGCCACCTCACTCCGGGAGAGAGCTCGGGGAGATACGCAGTATTTT
once	TRBV4-1	NA	15	TRBJ2-5	CASSLTPIAMETQYF	TGCGCCAGCAGCCTAACCCCGATAGCGATGGAGACCCAGTACTTC
NA	TRBV18	NA	15	TRBJ1-1	CASSPPLTLNTEAFF	TGTGCCAGCTCACCACCTCTTACCTTGAACACTGAAGCTTTCTTT
NA	TRBV2	NA	15	TRBJ1-1	CASSEDRHGGTEAFF	TGTGCCAGCAGTGAAGATCGCCACGGGGGGACTGAAGCTTTCTTT
NA	TRBV5-1	NA	13	TRBJ2-7	CASRLVPPHEQYF	TGCGCCAGCAGGCTCGTTCCCCCACACGAGCAGTACTTC
NA	TRBV5-4	NA	12	TRBJ2-7	CASSDGSYEQYF	TGTGCCAGCAGCGACGGTTCCTACGAGCAGTACTTC
NA	TRBV18	TRBD2	18	TRBJ2-3	CASSPRGLAGESTDTQYF	TGTGCCAGCTCACCAAGGGGACTAGCGGGGGAGAGCACAGATACGCAGTATTTT
NA	TRBV4-1	NA	15	TRBJ2-1	CASSQEDRPRIEQFF	TGCGCCAGCAGCCAAGAAGACAGGCCGCGGATTGAGCAGTTCTTC
NA	TRBV4-1	TRBD2	19	TRBJ2-3	CASSQDRASGGPSTDTQYF	TGCGCCAGCAGCCAAGATAGGGCTAGCGGGGGGCCTAGCACAGATACGCAGTATTTT
NA	TRBV6-5	NA	16	TRBJ1-4	CASSYSGLTTNEKLFF	TGTGCCAGCAGTTACTCGGGCCTAACAACTAATGAAAAACTGTTTTTT
NA	TRBV19	TRBD1	15	TRBJ1-3	CASSIVGTVGNTIYF	TGTGCCAGTAGTATCGTTGGGACAGTCGGAAACACCATATATTTT
NA	TRBV6-6	NA	15	TRBJ2-7	CASSYVGGPPYEQYF	TGTGCCAGCAGTTACGTAGGCGGGCCCCCCTACGAGCAGTACTTC
NA	TRBV7-9	NA	14	TRBJ2-7	CASSGRFPSYEQYF	TGTGCCAGCAGCGGTAGGTTTCCATCCTACGAGCAGTACTTC
NA	TRBV18	NA	18	TRBJ2-1	CASSRTIFRGQRYNEQFF	TGTGCCAGCTCACGGACCATATTTCGGGGGCAACGATACAATGAGCAGTTCTTC
once	TRBV5-6	NA	12	TRBJ2-7	CASSHTDYEQYF	TGTGCCAGCAGCCACACAGACTACGAGCAGTACTTC
NA	TRBV4-1	TRBD2	15	TRBJ2-3	CASSQERGGADTQYF	TGCGCCAGCAGCCAAGAGCGGGGGGGGGCAGATACGCAGTATTTT
NA	TRBV21-1	NA	17	TRBJ2-7	CASSKAQVDPRSYEQYF	TGTGCCAGCAGCAAAGCGCAGGTGGATCCCCGCTCCTACGAGCAGTACTTC
NA	TRBV7-2	NA	12	TRBJ1-2	CASSFGEYGYTF	TGTGCCAGCAGCTTCGGGGAATATGGCTACACCTTC
NA	TRBV27	NA	12	TRBJ2-7	CASSLSGNEQYF	TGTGCCAGCAGTTTATCAGGGAACGAGCAGTACTTC
once	TRBV7-3	NA	15	TRBJ2-3	CASSPNALATDTQYF	TGTGCCAGCAGCCCAAACGCCCTAGCCACAGATACGCAGTATTTT
NA	TRBV28	NA	13	TRBJ1-2	CASSLEGFWGYTF	TGTGCCAGCAGTTTGGAGGGGTTCTGGGGCTACACCTTC
NA	TRBV29-1	TRBD1	14	TRBJ2-7	CSVLGQGARYEQYF	TGCAGCGTTTTGGGACAGGGGGCGAGATACGAGCAGTACTTC
NA	TRBV5-6	TRBD1	17	TRBJ1-6	CASSLSSLDRGNSPLHF	TGTGCCAGCAGCTTGTCGAGTCTTGACAGGGGGAATTCACCCCTCCACTTT
NA	TRBV10-3	NA	13	TRBJ1-2	CAISNSGGEGYTF	TGTGCCATCAGTAACAGCGGGGGCGAGGGCTACACCTTC